The 26 T cell receptor beta chains below all came from one sample that was sequenced in a study of shared clonotypes between healthy human individuals. In the naive CD8 group, cells lacked CD45RO and were positively selected for CCR7, so terminally differentiated effector memory CD45RA+ cells were left out. The data were produced by immunoSEQ multiplex PCR, yet TCRdb's version contains in-frame clones alone and is incomplete. The sample includes 1.5 million to 2.5 million clones, roughly 95% seen only once; the top ten take more than 0.9%. Sequencing was carried out using naive CD8+ T cells sorted from blood. Receptors were obtained from a man between 18 and 29 years old in good health.

This clone was seen once. CDR3 amino acids: CSVEDNWVEETQYF. The CDR3 DNA reads TGCAGCGTTGAAGATAATTGGGTTGAAGAGACCCAGTACTTC. This sequence joins TRBV29-1 and TRBJ2-5; D is unclear. This CDR3 has 14 residues. Germline CDR1 is SQVTM and CDR2 is ANQGSEA. The V gene lost 0 bases and the J gene lost 3 bases, with 11 bases spanning the gap.

The CDR3 here is CASGLCRDSSWGKDEKLFF. The CDR3 region has the DNA TGTGCTAGTGGTTTGTGCCGAGACTCATCATGGGGAAAAGATGAAAAACTGTTTTTT. J is TRBJ1-4 and V is TRBV12-5; no clear D gene. CDR1 is LGHNT and CDR2 is FRNRAP in the germline V gene. V lost 2 bases, J lost 6 bases, and 25 bases lay in between. The CDR3 length is 19 residues.

This clone appeared a single time. The chain couples TRBV11-3 to TRBJ2-1, with TRBD1 as a possible D gene (5 bases). Per the germline V gene, CDR1 is SGHNT and CDR2 is YENEEA. The CDR3 runs 12 residues. Trimming pared 6 bases from V and 10 bases from J, leaving 13 bases between. Written as DNA, the CDR3 is TGTGCCAGCAGTCCAGGGAATAGGGAGCAGTTCTTC. Translating gives CASSPGNREQFF.

The rearrangement links TRBV9 to TRBJ1-2; the D is unclear. The CDR3 runs to 16 residues. Germline V gene lookup returns CDR1 SGDLS and CDR2 YYNGEE. Trimming removed 4 bases at V and 3 bases at J, with 19 bases between. The CDR3 protein is CASSHHEGGEDYGYTF. In DNA form, the CDR3 reads TGTGCCAGCAGCCACCATGAGGGAGGCGAGGACTATGGCTACACCTTC.

V usage is TRBV2 and J usage is TRBJ1-1; TRBD1 is a possible D gene (5 bases). Between the trimmed V and J ends, which lost 6 bases and 4 bases, there was a span of 15 bases. Germline V gene lookup returns CDR1 SNHLY and CDR2 FYNNEI. This CDR3 has 14 amino acids. This CDR3 reads CASRQPEGITEAFF. The CDR3 DNA sequence: TGTGCCAGCAGGCAACCGGAGGGGATCACTGAAGCTTTCTTT.

Comment on this clone: The sample contains more than one DNA sequence encoding this CDR3. The genes are TRBV13 and TRBJ2-7, with 9 bases fitting TRBD1. Germline CDR1 and CDR2: PRHDT and FYEKMQ (reference sequence). The CDR3 totals 15 residues. V lost 3 bases to trimming and J lost 4 bases; unmatched junction nucleotides: 7. The CDR3 sequence: CASSLGGQGDYEQYF. CDR3 nucleotides: TGTGCCAGCAGCTTGGGGGGACAGGGAGATTACGAGCAGTACTTC.

The V gene is TRBV28, the J gene TRBJ2-3, with D possibly matching TRBD2 (6 bases). The germline V gene has CDR1 MDHEN and CDR2 SYDVKM. Trimming took off 3 bases at V and 4 bases at J, with 8 bases between the two ends. CDR3 length: 13 residues. CDR3 loop: CASSFGTSDTQYF. The CDR3 bases are TGTGCCAGCAGTTTCGGGACTTCAGATACGCAGTATTTT. The full variable domain, in which reference TRBV28 and TRBJ2-3 provide the parts outside the CDR3, is DVKVTQSSRYLVKRTGEKVFLECVQDMDHENMFWYRQDPGLGLRLIYFSYDVKMKEKGDIPEGYSVSREKKERFSLILESASTNQTSMYLCASSFGTSDTQYFGPGTRLTVL.

The genes are TRBV19 and TRBJ2-3; tentatively, D is TRBD2 (6 bases). The CDR3 length is 15 residues. Germline lookup yields CDR1 LNHDA and CDR2 SQIVND (reference sequence). V was trimmed by 0 bases and J by 3 bases, leaving 10 bases between them. This chain's CDR3 is CASSIDLEGTDTQYF. The CDR3 DNA reads TGTGCCAGTAGTATAGATCTGGAGGGAACAGATACGCAGTATTTT.

The rearrangement links TRBV6-5 to TRBJ1-1; D is possibly TRBD1 (5 bases). CDR3 length equals 16 residues. The V gene's germline CDR1 is MNHEY and CDR2 SVGAGI. Trimming removed 2 bases at V and 3 bases at J, with 16 bases between. The CDR3 coding sequence is TGTGCCAGCAGTTACGGGGGTACAGAGGGAGACACTGAAGCTTTCTTT. Amino acid sequence: CASSYGGTEGDTEAFF.

The chain recombines TRBV7-3 with TRBJ2-5; the D is unclear. V was clipped by 5 bases and J by 7 bases, with 8 bases between them. Per germline, CDR1 SGHTA and CDR2 FQGTGA. The CDR3 extends over 11 amino acids. The CDR3 coding sequence is TGTGCCAGCAGCCCGTCGGGGACCCAGTACTTC. This encodes CASSPSGTQYF.

Concerning this clone itself: The same CDR3 arises from other DNA sequences in this sample as well. The V gene is TRBV6-5, the J gene TRBJ2-2; D gene unclear. This CDR3 contains 14 residues. Trimming stripped 0 bases from V and 3 bases from J, with 5 bases between. The germline V gene has CDR1 MNHEY and CDR2 SVGAGI. CDR3 residues: CASSYSSYTGELFF. The CDR3 nucleotides are TGTGCCAGCAGTTACTCTTCCTACACCGGGGAGCTGTTTTTT.

This clone was counted a single time. The chain uses TRBV29-1 and TRBJ2-3, with 7 nucleotides matching TRBD1. Germline loops: CDR1 SQVTM, CDR2 ANQGSEA. With 5 bases clipped from V and 3 bases from J, the junction kept 8 bases outside the gene matches. This CDR3 spans 14 amino acids. CDR3 nucleotide sequence: TGCAGCGTTTGGGGACAGTCGGGAACAGATACGCAGTATTTT. Encoded protein: CSVWGQSGTDTQYF.

The rearrangement links TRBV6-5 to TRBJ2-7; either TRBD1 or TRBD2 may supply D (5 bases each). The germline V gene encodes CDR1 MNHEY and CDR2 SVGAGI. The CDR3 has 13 amino acids. Trimming stripped 4 bases from V and 3 bases from J, with 10 bases between. In DNA form, the CDR3 reads TGTGCCAGCAGTTCCGGGGCGGGCTACGAGCAGTACTTC. Its translation: CASSSGAGYEQYF.

This chain uses TRBV29-1 with TRBJ2-7, with D possibly being TRBD1 (5 bases). V lost 1 base to trimming and J lost 3 bases, with 13 bases between them. The length of the CDR3 is 14 residues. From germline, CDR1 is SQVTM and CDR2 ANQGSEA. The CDR3 coding sequence is TGCAGCGTTGAAGTCCAGGGTGGATACTACGAGCAGTACTTC. Translated, it gives CSVEVQGGYYEQYF.

V usage is TRBV30 and J usage is TRBJ2-3, with 7 nucleotides matching TRBD1. V was clipped by 0 bases and J by 4 bases; unmatched bases: 4. CDR1 and CDR2 (germline): GTSNPN, SVGIG (reference sequence). This CDR3 has 14 residues. In DNA, the CDR3 is TGTGCCTGGAGTGTTTTCCAGGGGGCAGATACGCAGTATTTT. Translating it yields CAWSVFQGADTQYF.

This chain links TRBV7-9 with TRBJ2-2, with a possible D match to TRBD1 (5 bases). The germline V gene has CDR1 SEHNR and CDR2 FQNEAQ (reference sequence). The CDR3 covers 17 residues. Trimming took off 1 base at V and 0 bases at J, with 12 bases between the two ends. This chain's CDR3 is CASSLGFARANTGELFF. In DNA, the CDR3 is TGTGCCAGCAGCTTAGGATTTGCCAGGGCGAACACCGGGGAGCTGTTTTTT.

This clone was observed a single time. This chain uses TRBV28 with TRBJ2-7; no reliable D call. V lost 2 bases to trimming and J lost 3 bases, with 11 bases between them. Germline V lookup: CDR1 MDHEN, CDR2 SYDVKM. The CDR3 sequence is 14 residues long. In DNA form, the CDR3 reads TGTGCCAGCAGTTTAATTGAGGAAGACTACGAGCAGTACTTC. The encoded protein is CASSLIEEDYEQYF.

The gene calls are TRBV6-6 and TRBJ1-1; TRBD1 matches at 7 bases. This CDR3 is 14 amino acids long. CDR1 is MNHNY and CDR2 is SVGAGI in the germline V gene (reference sequence). J was trimmed by 8 bases and V by 2 bases; bases with no gene match: 8. CDR3 in DNA: TGTGCCAGCAGTTACCCCGAGGGGGCGCGGGAAGCTTTCTTT. This translates into CASSYPEGAREAFF.

This chain connects TRBV6-1 to TRBJ2-7, with D possibly matching TRBD2 (5 bases). Per the germline V gene, CDR1 is MNHNS and CDR2 is SASEGT. Trimming removed 6 bases at V and 6 bases at J, with 15 bases between. The CDR3 is made up of 13 amino acids. CDR3 nucleotide sequence: TGTGCCAGCAGGGGCTCGGGTGCGGGCGAGCAGTACTTC. Translated, it gives CASRGSGAGEQYF.

The rearrangement joins TRBV19 to TRBJ1-6, with D possibly matching TRBD1 (6 bases). This CDR3 contains 17 residues. Trimming took 7 bases from V and 0 from J, leaving 16 bases between them. Per the germline V gene, CDR1 is LNHDA and CDR2 is SQIVND (reference sequence). The CDR3 is CASTLDQGRSYNSPLHF. As DNA, the CDR3 is TGTGCCAGTACCCTCGACCAGGGGCGCTCCTATAATTCACCCCTCCACTTT.

For this clone: The identical CDR3 is also encoded by other nucleotide sequences in the sample. CDR3 amino acids: CASSLGGAYSNQPQHF. The DNA of the CDR3 is TGTGCCAGCAGTTTGGGAGGGGCCTATAGCAATCAGCCCCAGCATTTT. The V and J genes are TRBV27 and TRBJ1-5, with D maybe TRBD1 (5 bases). The V gene lost 3 bases and the J gene lost 0 bases, with 12 bases spanning the gap. The CDR3 contains 16 residues. Germline CDR1 and CDR2: MNHEY and SMNVEV (reference sequence).

Concerning this clone: The same CDR3 can be traced to other DNA sequences in this sample. The J gene is TRBJ1-4, the V gene TRBV6-1, with D tentatively TRBD1 (6 bases). V was shortened by 4 bases and J by 5 bases, with 11 bases between the two germline ends. From germline, CDR1 is MNHNS and CDR2 SASEGT. The CDR3 totals 14 residues. The CDR3 DNA follows: TGTGCCAGCAGTGCCACAGGGATAAATGAAAAACTGTTTTTT. It specifies CASSATGINEKLFF.

This clone was picked up one time. The chain has TRBV2 and TRBJ2-1; 10 bases are shared with TRBD2. The germline V gene has CDR1 SNHLY and CDR2 FYNNEI. This CDR3 is built from 17 residues. V lost 6 bases and J lost 0; bases outside the gene matches: 8. The DNA for the CDR3 is TGTGCCAGCAGCCCCCGGGGGACTAGCGCCTCCTACAATGAGCAGTTCTTC. Encoded protein: CASSPRGTSASYNEQFF.

J is TRBJ2-7 and V is TRBV5-1, with D tentatively TRBD2 (5 bases). V lost 1 base and J lost 0, with 8 bases in between. Germline-derived CDR1 and CDR2 are SGHRS and YFSETQ. The CDR3 covers 14 residues. The chain's CDR3 is CASSLIGDSYEQYF. Here the CDR3 DNA reads TGCGCCAGCAGCTTGATCGGGGACTCCTACGAGCAGTACTTC.

The chain recombines TRBV27 with TRBJ2-1; D is possibly TRBD2 (5 bases). V lost 2 bases to trimming and J lost 1 base, with 9 bases between them. The CDR3 has 15 amino acids. Germline values: CDR1 MNHEY, CDR2 SMNVEV (reference sequence). The CDR3 nucleotides are TGTGCCAGCAGTTTAAGTCTAGCTTCCTACAATGAGCAGTTCTTC. The encoded protein is CASSLSLASYNEQFF.

This clone was detected once. V is TRBV2 and J is TRBJ2-7, with D possibly matching TRBD1 (6 bases). V lost 7 bases, J lost 3 bases, and 10 bases lay in between. The CDR3 is 12 residues long. CDR1 and CDR2 (germline): SNHLY, FYNNEI. The CDR3 sequence is CASTRQDYEQYF. The CDR3 bases are TGTGCCAGCACCCGACAGGACTACGAGCAGTACTTC.